The subject of this entry is one T cell receptor beta chain. Its cognate antigen has yet to be identified. Base qualities are not recorded, but no much larger clone differs from it by a single base. Receptor libraries were prepared by the immunoSEQ multiplex PCR assay. Per the authors' processing: A statistical classification framework was developed to diagnose cytomegalovirus status using the catalog of TCR beta chain sequences. TCRdb carries this immuneACCESS record with in-frame sequences only. Its versions omit some clonotypes, under half of them owing to an unresolved V gene in the studies checked, with the rest unexplained. V, J and clone size derive from that table, while D and trimming were established from the DNA sequence. This sample holds 100,000 to 150,000 clones; around 88% were observed only once. The top ten clones comprise 1.5% to 2% of the sample. Separate from the roughly 660-subject first cohort, the validation cohort of roughly 120 subjects was the group to which the donors belonged.

These data are taken from a study of cytomegalovirus exposure and HLA in healthy donors (dated by TCRdb to 2017 to 2019). Context from the whole study: The 666 repertoires of the first cohort and the 120 validation repertoires were produced on the same platform, according to a later analysis. A separate validation cohort of 90 to 150 different subjects was used in addition to the roughly 720-subject first cohort. The study aimed to test whether signatures of past pathogen exposure could be identified by cataloging public T cell receptors. To predict cytomegalovirus infection status, the study combined high-throughput TCR immunosequencing, statistical association of individual TCRs with disease status, and machine learning.

Including the terminal cysteine and phenylalanine, the CDR3 comprises 16 residues. CDR3 DNA is the only sequence kept; it has 48 bases, read in frame from the first base. The germline V gene sets CDR1 to SGHTA and CDR2 to FQGNSA. Deletion took 2 bases off V and 0 bases off J, with a span of 13 bases between the germline ends. The study at large found these results: In both the original and validation cohorts, the classifier was reported to diagnose cytomegalovirus status with high specificity and sensitivity. In vitro tests confirmed that a few of the cytomegalovirus-associated TCR beta chains recognize cytomegalovirus antigens. The validation cohort had no HLA typing available for a later analysis, so co-occurrence within that cohort was assessed over all 120 or so repertoires. It was suggested by the authors that the approach could potentially be generalized to other disease states and immunological phenotypes. Most TCR sequences were seen in very few donors, while some public TCRs were found in many individuals. The study gave a list of about 150 TCR beta chains associated with cytomegalovirus. Subsequent analysis determined that TCRs grouped into clusters in the first cohort also showed a tendency toward co-occurrence across the 120 or so validation repertoires, and 90% to 95% of cluster scores exceeded 0.

What was sequenced was PBMCs. This clonotype was obtained from a man aged 18 to 30 in good health and CMV-seronegative. The V and J genes are TRBV7-2 and TRBJ1-1; a tentative D call is TRBD1 (5 bases match). The base sequence is TGTGCCAGCAGCTTACAGGGACTCATAATGAACACTGAAGCTTTCTTT. It is translated as CASSLQGLIMNTEAFF.